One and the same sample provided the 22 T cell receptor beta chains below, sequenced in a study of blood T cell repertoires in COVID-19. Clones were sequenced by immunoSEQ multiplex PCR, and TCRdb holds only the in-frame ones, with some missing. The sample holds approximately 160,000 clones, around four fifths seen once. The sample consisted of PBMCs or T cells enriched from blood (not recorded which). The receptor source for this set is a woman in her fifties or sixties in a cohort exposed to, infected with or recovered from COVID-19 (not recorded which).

CDR3 in amino acids: CASSNRDITGNTIYF. The CDR3 bases are TGTGCCAGCAGCAACCGGGACATCACAGGAAACACCATATATTTT. The chain is built from TRBV5-5 and TRBJ1-3, with D possibly TRBD1 on 6 matching bases. The V gene's germline CDR1 is SGHKS and CDR2 YYEKEE (reference sequence). CDR3 size: 15 residues. Trimming pared 4 bases from V and 4 bases from J, leaving 15 bases between.

The CDR3 DNA is TGTGCCAGCAGCAGGGGACAGATGAACACTGAAGCTTTCTTT. Amino acid sequence: CASSRGQMNTEAFF. This chain connects TRBV27 to TRBJ1-1; 7 bases are shared with TRBD1. The CDR3 is 14 amino acids. In germline, CDR1 is MNHEY, CDR2 SMNVEV (reference sequence). J lost 0 bases, V lost 6 bases, and 4 bases had no gene match.

CDR3 amino acids: CATSDPRTRQETQYF. CDR3 nucleotide sequence: TGTGCCACCAGTGATCCTCGGACACGGCAAGAGACCCAGTACTTC. This chain connects TRBV24-1 to TRBJ2-5, with D possibly matching TRBD1 (5 bases). Trimming removed 3 bases from V and 2 bases from J, with 12 bases in between. There are 15 residues in the CDR3. Germline V CDR1 and CDR2: KGHDR, SFDVKD.

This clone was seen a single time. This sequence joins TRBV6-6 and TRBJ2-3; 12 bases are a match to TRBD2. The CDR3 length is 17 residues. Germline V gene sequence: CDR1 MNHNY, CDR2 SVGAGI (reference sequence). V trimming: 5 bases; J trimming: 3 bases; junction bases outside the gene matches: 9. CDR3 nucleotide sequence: TGTGCCAGCAGTCGTAGACTAGCGGGAGATCTAACAGATACGCAGTATTTT. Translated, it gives CASSRRLAGDLTDTQYF.

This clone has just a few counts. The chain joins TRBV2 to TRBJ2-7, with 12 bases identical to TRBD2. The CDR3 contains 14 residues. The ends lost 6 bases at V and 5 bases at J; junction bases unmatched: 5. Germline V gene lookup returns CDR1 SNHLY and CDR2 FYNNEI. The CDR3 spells CASSLTSGRNEQYF. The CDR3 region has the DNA TGTGCCAGCAGCCTGACTAGCGGGAGAAACGAGCAGTACTTC.

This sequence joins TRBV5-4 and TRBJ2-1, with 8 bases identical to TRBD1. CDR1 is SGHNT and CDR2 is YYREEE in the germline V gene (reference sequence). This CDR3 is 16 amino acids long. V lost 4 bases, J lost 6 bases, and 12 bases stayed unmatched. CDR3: CASSVGQGLSRNEQFF. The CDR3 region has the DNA TGTGCCAGCAGCGTCGGACAGGGCTTAAGTCGCAATGAGCAGTTCTTC.

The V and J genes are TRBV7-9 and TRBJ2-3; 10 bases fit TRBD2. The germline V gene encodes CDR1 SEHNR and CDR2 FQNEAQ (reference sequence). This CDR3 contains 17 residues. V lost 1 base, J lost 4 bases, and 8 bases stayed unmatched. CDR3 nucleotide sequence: TGTGCCAGCAGCTTAGGGTTAGCGGGAGGTGGCTCAGATACGCAGTATTTT. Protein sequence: CASSLGLAGGGSDTQYF.

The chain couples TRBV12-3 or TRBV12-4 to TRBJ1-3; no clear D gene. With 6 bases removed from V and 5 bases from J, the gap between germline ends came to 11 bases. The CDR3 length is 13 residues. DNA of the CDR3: TGTGCCAGCAGGGTAGTTGCACGAAACACCATATATTTT. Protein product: CASRVVARNTIYF.

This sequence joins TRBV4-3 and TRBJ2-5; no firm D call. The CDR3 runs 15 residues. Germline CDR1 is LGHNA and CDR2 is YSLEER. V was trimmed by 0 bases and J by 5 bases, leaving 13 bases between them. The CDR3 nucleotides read TGCGCCAGCAGCCAAGATGCCTTGAATGAGGAGACCCAGTACTTC. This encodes CASSQDALNEETQYF.

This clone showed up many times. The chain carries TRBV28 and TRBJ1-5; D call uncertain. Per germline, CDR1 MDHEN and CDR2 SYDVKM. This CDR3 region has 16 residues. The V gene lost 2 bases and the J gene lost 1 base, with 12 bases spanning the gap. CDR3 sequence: CASSLRLGGSNQPQHF. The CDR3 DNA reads TGTGCCAGCAGTTTAAGATTGGGAGGGAGCAATCAGCCCCAGCATTTT. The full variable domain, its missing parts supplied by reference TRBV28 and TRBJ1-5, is DVKVTQSSRYLVKRTGEKVFLECVQDMDHENMFWYRQDPGLGLRLIYFSYDVKMKEKGDIPEGYSVSREKKERFSLILESASTNQTSMYLCASSLRLGGSNQPQHFGDGTRLSIL.

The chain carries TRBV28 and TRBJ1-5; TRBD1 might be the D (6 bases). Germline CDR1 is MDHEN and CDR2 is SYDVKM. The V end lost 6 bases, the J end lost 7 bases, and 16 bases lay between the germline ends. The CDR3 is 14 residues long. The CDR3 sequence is CASRPGQSEQPQHF. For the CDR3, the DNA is TGTGCCAGCAGACCTGGACAGAGCGAGCAGCCCCAGCATTTT. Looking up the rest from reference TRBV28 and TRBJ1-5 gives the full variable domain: DVKVTQSSRYLVKRTGEKVFLECVQDMDHENMFWYRQDPGLGLRLIYFSYDVKMKEKGDIPEGYSVSREKKERFSLILESASTNQTSMYLCASRPGQSEQPQHFGDGTRLSIL.

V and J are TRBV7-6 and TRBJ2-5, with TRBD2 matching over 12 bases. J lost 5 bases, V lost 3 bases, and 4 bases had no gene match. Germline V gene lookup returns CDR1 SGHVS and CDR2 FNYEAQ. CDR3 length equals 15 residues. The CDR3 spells CASSLTSGGWETQYF. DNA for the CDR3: TGTGCCAGCAGCTTGACTAGCGGGGGCTGGGAGACCCAGTACTTC.

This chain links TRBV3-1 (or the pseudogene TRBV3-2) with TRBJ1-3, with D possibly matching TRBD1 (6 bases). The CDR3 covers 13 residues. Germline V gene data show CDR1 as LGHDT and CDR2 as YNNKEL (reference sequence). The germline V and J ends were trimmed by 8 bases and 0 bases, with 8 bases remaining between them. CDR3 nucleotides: TGTGCCAGCGCAGGGGCCTCTGGAAACACCATATATTTT. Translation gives CASAGASGNTIYF.

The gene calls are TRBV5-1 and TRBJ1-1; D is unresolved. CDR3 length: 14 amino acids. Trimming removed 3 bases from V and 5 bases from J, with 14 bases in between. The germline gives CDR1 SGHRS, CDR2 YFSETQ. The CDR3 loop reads CASSSTVQATEAFF. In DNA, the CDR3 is TGCGCCAGCAGCTCCACGGTTCAGGCTACTGAAGCTTTCTTT.

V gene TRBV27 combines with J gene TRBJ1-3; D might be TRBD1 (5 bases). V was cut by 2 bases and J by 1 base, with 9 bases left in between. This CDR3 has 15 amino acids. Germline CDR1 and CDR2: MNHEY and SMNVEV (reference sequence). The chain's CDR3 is CASSLRGISGNTIYF. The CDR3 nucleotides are TGTGCCAGCAGTTTACGGGGGATTTCTGGAAACACCATATATTTT.

CDR3 coding DNA: TGCGCCAGCAGCCAAGATGGGAGGAACTCTGGAAACACCATATATTTT. The encoded protein is CASSQDGRNSGNTIYF. The chain employs TRBV4-1 and TRBJ1-3, with D unclear. V shed 0 bases and J shed 0 bases, with 9 bases lying between them. Germline V gives CDR1 MGHRA, CDR2 YSYEKL. The CDR3 consists of 16 residues.

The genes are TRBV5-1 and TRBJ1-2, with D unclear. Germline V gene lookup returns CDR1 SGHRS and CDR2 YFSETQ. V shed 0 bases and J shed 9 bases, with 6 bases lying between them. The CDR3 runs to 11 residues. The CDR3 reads CASSLGASYTF. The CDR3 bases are TGCGCCAGCAGCTTGGGGGCCAGCTACACCTTC. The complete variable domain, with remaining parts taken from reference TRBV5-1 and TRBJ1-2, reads KAGVTQTPRYLIKTRGQQVTLSCSPISGHRSVSWYQQTPGQGLQFLFEYFSETQRNKGNFPGRFSGRQFSNSRSEMNVSTLELGDSALYLCASSLGASYTFGSGTRLTVV.

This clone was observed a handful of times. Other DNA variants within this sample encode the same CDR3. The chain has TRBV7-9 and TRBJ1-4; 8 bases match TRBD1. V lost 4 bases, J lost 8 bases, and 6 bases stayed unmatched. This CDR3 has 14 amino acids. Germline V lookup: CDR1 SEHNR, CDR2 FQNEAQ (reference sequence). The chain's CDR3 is CASSSGQGGEKLFF. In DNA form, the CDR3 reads TGTGCCAGCAGCTCCGGACAGGGTGGAGAAAAACTGTTTTTT.

DNA for the CDR3: TGCAGTGCTAGTGTCCAGGACAGGGAACAGCCCCAGCATTTT. Its protein is CSASVQDREQPQHF. This chain links TRBV20-1 with TRBJ1-5; TRBD1 matches 8 bases. After removal of 3 bases from V and 7 bases from J, the junction contained 8 bases not matched to a gene. Looked up from germline, CDR1 is DFQATT and CDR2 is SNEGSKA (reference sequence). The CDR3 is made up of 14 amino acids.

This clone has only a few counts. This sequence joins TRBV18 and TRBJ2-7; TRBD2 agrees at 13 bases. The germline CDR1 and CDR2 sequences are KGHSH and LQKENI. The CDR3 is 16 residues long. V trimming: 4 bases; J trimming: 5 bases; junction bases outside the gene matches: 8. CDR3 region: CASSLLAGGTWNEQYF. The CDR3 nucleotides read TGTGCCAGCTCACTACTAGCGGGAGGGACCTGGAACGAGCAGTACTTC.

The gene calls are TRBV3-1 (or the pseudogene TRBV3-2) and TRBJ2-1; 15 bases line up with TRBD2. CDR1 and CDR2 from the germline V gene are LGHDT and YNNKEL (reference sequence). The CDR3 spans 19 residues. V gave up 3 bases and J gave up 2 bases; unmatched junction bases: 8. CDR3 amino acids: CASSHPGLAGGRAYNEQFF. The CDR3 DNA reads TGTGCCAGCAGCCATCCCGGACTAGCGGGAGGGAGAGCCTACAATGAGCAGTTCTTC.

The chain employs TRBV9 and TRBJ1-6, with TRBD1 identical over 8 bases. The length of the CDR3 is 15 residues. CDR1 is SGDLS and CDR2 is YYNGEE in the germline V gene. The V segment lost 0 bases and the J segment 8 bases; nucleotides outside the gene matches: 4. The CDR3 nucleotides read TGTGCCAGCAGCGTAGGAGGACAGGGTGATTCACCCCTCCACTTT. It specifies CASSVGGQGDSPLHF.